This T cell receptor (beta chain) is drawn from a study of technical replicates of blood from several donors. The germline gives CDR1 SEHNR, CDR2 FQNEAQ (reference sequence). The V end lost 5 bases, the J end lost 5 bases, and 15 bases lay between the germline ends. This CDR3 region has 15 residues. The assay was immunoSEQ multiplex PCR, and TCRdb's table has in-frame clones only and misses some. The table lists around 75,000 clones, just over 90% of them singletons. Source material: T cells isolated from PBMCs. This clonotype was sampled from a human donor in good health. The V call is TRBV7-9, the J call TRBJ2-2; D gene uncertain. The CDR3 bases are TGTGCCAGCAGCGCCTCAGGCCCATATACCGGGGAGCTGTTTTTT. This sequence encodes CASSASGPYTGELFF.